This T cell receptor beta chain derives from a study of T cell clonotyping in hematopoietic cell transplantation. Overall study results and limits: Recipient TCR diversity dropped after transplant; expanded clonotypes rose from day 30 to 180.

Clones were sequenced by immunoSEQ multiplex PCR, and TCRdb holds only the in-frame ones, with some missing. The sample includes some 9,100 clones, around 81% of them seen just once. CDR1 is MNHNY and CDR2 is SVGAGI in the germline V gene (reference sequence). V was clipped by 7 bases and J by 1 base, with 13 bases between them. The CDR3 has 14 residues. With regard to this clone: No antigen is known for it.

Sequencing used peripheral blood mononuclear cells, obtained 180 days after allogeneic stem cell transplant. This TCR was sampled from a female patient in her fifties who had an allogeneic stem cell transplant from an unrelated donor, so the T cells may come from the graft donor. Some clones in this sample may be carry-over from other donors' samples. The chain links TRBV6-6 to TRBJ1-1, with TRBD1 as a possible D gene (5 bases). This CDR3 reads CASKGGGENTEAFF. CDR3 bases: TGTGCCAGCAAGGGTGGGGGGGAGAACACTGAAGCTTTCTTT.